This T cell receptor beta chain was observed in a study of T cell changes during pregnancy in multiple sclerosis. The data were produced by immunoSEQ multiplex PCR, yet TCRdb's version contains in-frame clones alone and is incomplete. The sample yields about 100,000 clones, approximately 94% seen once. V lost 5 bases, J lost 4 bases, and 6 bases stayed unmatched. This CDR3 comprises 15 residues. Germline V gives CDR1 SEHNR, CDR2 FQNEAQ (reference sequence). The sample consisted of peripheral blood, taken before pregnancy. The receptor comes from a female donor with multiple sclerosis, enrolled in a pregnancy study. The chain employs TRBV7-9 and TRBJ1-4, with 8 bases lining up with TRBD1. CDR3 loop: CASSRGQGSNEKLFF. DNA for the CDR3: TGTGCCAGCAGCCGAGGACAGGGTAGTAATGAAAAACTGTTTTTT.